The 26 T cell receptor beta chains listed next were all sequenced from one sample in a study of T cells after yellow fever vaccination. TCRdb recomputed calls from the 5' RACE reads with MiXCR, one row per CDR3 protein. The sample has a few hundred thousand distinct CDR3 sequences, approximately 19% seen once. The sample consisted of PBMCs, taken before the yellow fever booster vaccination. The receptors were sampled from a man younger than 35 who received the YFV17D yellow fever vaccine.

This clonotype has only a few counts. This chain joins TRBV2 and TRBJ2-5; possibly TRBD1 for D (5 bases). This CDR3 region has 13 residues. Trimming stripped 8 bases from V and 2 bases from J, with 12 bases between. CDR1 is SNHLY, CDR2 FYNNEI, per germline. The CDR3 DNA sequence: TGTGCCAGCCTTTATGGGGCACAAGAGACCCAGTACTTC. Protein: CASLYGAQETQYF.

Here the CDR3 reads CASSQEPGGTYNEQFF. In DNA form, the CDR3 reads TGCGCCAGCAGCCAAGAACCAGGGGGCACCTACAATGAGCAGTTCTTC. The gene calls are TRBV4-3 and TRBJ2-1, with TRBD1 identical over 8 bases. From germline, CDR1 is LGHNA and CDR2 YSLEER. This CDR3 has 16 amino acids. With V trimmed by 0 bases and J by 2 bases, 3 bases remained unmatched.

This chain connects TRBV6-1 to TRBJ1-1; weak D call: TRBD1 (5 bases). V was clipped by 6 bases and J by 0 bases, with 11 bases between them. CDR1 MNHNS and CDR2 SASEGT come from the germline V gene. CDR3 length: 14 residues. The CDR3 reads CASSRQNLNTEAFF. DNA of the CDR3: TGTGCCAGCAGCCGACAGAACCTGAACACTGAAGCTTTCTTT.

The rearrangement links TRBV4-1 to TRBJ2-2; no definite D call. Trimming removed 2 bases at V and 4 bases at J, with 5 bases between. Germline V gives CDR1 MGHRA, CDR2 YSYEKL. CDR3 length equals 13 residues. The CDR3 is CASSQFSTGELFF. The CDR3 nucleotides read TGCGCCAGCAGCCAATTTAGCACCGGGGAGCTGTTTTTT.

This clonotype has just a few counts. The chain employs TRBV7-9 and TRBJ1-1; D is possibly TRBD1 (6 bases). Trimming pared 5 bases from V and 7 bases from J, leaving 14 bases between. Germline V gene lookup returns CDR1 SEHNR and CDR2 FQNEAQ (reference sequence). This CDR3 is built from 13 residues. The CDR3 coding sequence is TGTGCCAGCAGCCGGAACGGACAGTATGAAGCTTTCTTT. As protein: CASSRNGQYEAFF.

The J gene is TRBJ2-1, the V gene TRBV5-1, with 11 bases that match TRBD1. V shed 3 bases and J 8 bases; nucleotides not matched to a gene: 7. The CDR3 runs 15 residues. From germline, CDR1 is SGHRS and CDR2 YFSETQ. CDR3 coding DNA: TGCGCCAGCAGCTCCGGGACAGGGGGAGTATATGAGCAGTTCTTC. Its protein is CASSSGTGGVYEQFF. Supplemented by reference TRBV5-1 and TRBJ2-1, the full variable domain reads KAGVTQTPRYLIKTRGQQVTLSCSPISGHRSVSWYQQTPGQGLQFLFEYFSETQRNKGNFPGRFSGRQFSNSRSEMNVSTLELGDSALYLCASSSGTGGVYEQFFGPGTRLTVL.

J is TRBJ1-6 and V is TRBV6-1; D remains unclear. Germline V gives CDR1 MNHNS, CDR2 SASEGT. Trimming stripped 0 bases from V and 15 bases from J, with 6 bases between. The CDR3 covers 11 residues. The CDR3 spells CASSEASDLHF. CDR3 sequence (DNA): TGTGCCAGCAGTGAAGCTTCGGACCTCCACTTT.

The chain joins TRBV3-1 to TRBJ1-5, with D maybe TRBD1 (5 bases). The V gene's germline CDR1 is LGHDT and CDR2 YNNKEL (reference sequence). The CDR3 is 14 residues long. V lost 3 bases to trimming and J lost 5 bases, with 11 bases between them. CDR3 sequence (DNA): TGTGCCAGCAGCCAGCAGGGAAGGGATCAGCCCCAGCATTTT. As protein: CASSQQGRDQPQHF.

This clonotype was detected a few times. The V and J genes are TRBV6-5 and TRBJ2-2; D perhaps matches TRBD1 (5 bases). CDR3 size: 15 residues. The V and J ends lost 3 bases and 6 bases respectively, with 14 bases between them. Germline loops: CDR1 MNHEY, CDR2 SVGAGI. CDR3 protein: CASSYGASDAGELFF. The DNA of the CDR3 is TGTGCCAGCAGTTATGGGGCTTCCGACGCCGGGGAGCTGTTTTTT.

This clonotype occurred many times. This chain connects TRBV30 to TRBJ2-1; D remains unclear. Deletions cut 1 base from V and 2 bases from J, with 0 bases between. Germline loops: CDR1 GTSNPN, CDR2 SVGIG (reference sequence). CDR3 length: 11 amino acids. CDR3: CAWSAYNEQFF. The CDR3 nucleotides are TGTGCCTGGAGTGCCTACAATGAGCAGTTCTTC.

This chain joins TRBV6-5 and TRBJ2-5; maybe TRBD2 (6 bases). Germline V gene sequence: CDR1 MNHEY, CDR2 SVGAGI. Trimming cost V 7 bases and J 1 base, with 10 bases left between them. The CDR3 has 13 amino acids. In nucleotides, the CDR3 is TGTGCCAGCATGGGAGCGGGCCAAGAGACCCAGTACTTC. Its protein product is CASMGAGQETQYF.

V is TRBV7-9 and J is TRBJ2-7; 7 nucleotides align to TRBD1. The ends lost 5 bases at V and 1 base at J; junction bases unmatched: 5. This CDR3 is 14 amino acids long. Germline V CDR1 and CDR2: SEHNR, FQNEAQ (reference sequence). The CDR3 DNA follows: TGTGCCAGCAGCGAGGGGACAGTATCCTACGAGCAGTACGTC. It encodes CASSEGTVSYEQYV.

This clonotype was seen only a few times. The chain couples TRBV4-3 to TRBJ1-5; D unclear. CDR1 is LGHNA, CDR2 YSLEER, per germline. The CDR3 has 15 amino acids. The V end lost 0 bases, the J end lost 0 bases, and 6 bases lay between the germline ends. The CDR3 region has the DNA TGCGCCAGCAGCCAAGAGTCGTATAGCAATCAGCCCCAGCATTTT. Protein product: CASSQESYSNQPQHF.

V and J are TRBV12-3 or TRBV12-4 and TRBJ2-2; perhaps TRBD1 as D (5 bases). There are 14 residues in the CDR3. V was cut by 6 bases and J by 2 bases, with 10 bases left in between. CDR3 in DNA: TGTGCCAGCAGACGAGACAGTAACACCGGGGAGCTGTTTTTT. Its translation: CASRRDSNTGELFF.

This clonotype was counted a few times. The genes are TRBV4-1 and TRBJ2-3, with TRBD1 matching 10 bases. This CDR3 contains 15 residues. The germline gives CDR1 MGHRA, CDR2 YSYEKL. Unmatched junction bases numbered 7, after V lost 4 bases and J lost 6 bases. CDR3 nucleotides: TGCGCCAGCAGCCGGGGACAGGGGAAGGAGGATACGCAGTATTTT. This encodes CASSRGQGKEDTQYF.

CDR3 sequence reads: CASSPRGVWQPQHF. The CDR3 DNA sequence: TGTGCCAGCAGCCCGAGGGGGGTTTGGCAGCCCCAGCATTTT. The chain is built from TRBV5-6 and TRBJ1-5; D may be TRBD1 (6 bases). The V end lost 4 bases, the J end lost 7 bases, and 15 bases lay between the germline ends. Germline V lookup: CDR1 SGHDT, CDR2 YYEEEE. This CDR3 is built from 14 residues.

This chain joins TRBV5-1 and TRBJ2-1; 8 bases agree with TRBD2. J gave up 6 bases and V 4 bases, and 9 bases lay outside the gene matches. The CDR3 runs to 15 residues. Germline-derived CDR1 and CDR2 are SGHRS and YFSETQ. CDR3 sequence (DNA): TGCGCCAGCAGCCGGACGACTAGCGTGGGCAATGAGCAGTTCTTC. Amino acids: CASSRTTSVGNEQFF.

This clonotype was seen ten or more times. The chain carries TRBV12-3 or TRBV12-4 and TRBJ2-1; possible D gene TRBD2, 6 bases. The V gene lost 6 bases and the J gene lost 7 bases, with 13 bases spanning the gap. The CDR3 spans 13 residues. CDR3 bases: TGTGCCAGCAGCCTAGGGACTGGGAATGAGCAGTTCTTC. Amino acid sequence: CASSLGTGNEQFF.

This clonotype was seen more than once but under ten times. The V and J genes are TRBV4-3 and TRBJ1-1; 10 nucleotides match TRBD1. This CDR3 region has 14 residues. The junction had 6 bases not matched to a gene; V was cut back by 8 bases and J by 3 bases. Germline V lookup: CDR1 LGHNA, CDR2 YSLEER. CDR3 sequence: CASGQGGRDTEAFF. CDR3 sequence (DNA): TGCGCCAGCGGACAGGGGGGCAGGGACACTGAAGCTTTCTTT.

This chain connects TRBV7-3 to TRBJ1-6; D gene ambiguous. The ends were cut back, 1 base at V and 7 bases at J, with 8 bases in the middle. This CDR3 is built from 14 residues. Germline CDR1 SGHTA, CDR2 FQGTGA. CDR3 loop: CASSLKPGNSPLHF. DNA for the CDR3: TGTGCCAGCAGCTTAAAACCTGGGAATTCACCCCTCCACTTT.

The rearrangement uses TRBV7-2 and TRBJ2-5; TRBD1 or TRBD2 may be the D gene (6 bases each). Trimming removed 3 bases from V and 5 bases from J, with 19 bases in between. Per germline, CDR1 SGHTA and CDR2 FQGNSA. The CDR3 is 16 residues long. CDR3 nucleotide sequence: TGTGCCAGCAGCTTTCACTCGACAGGCGGAGGGGAGACCCAGTACTTC. This translates into CASSFHSTGGGETQYF.

Here the CDR3 reads CASSLGGGLTTDTQYF. The CDR3, as DNA: TGTGCCAGCAGCTTAGGGGGGGGACTTACCACAGATACGCAGTATTTT. The chain carries TRBV7-9 and TRBJ2-3; 7 bases fit TRBD2. The CDR3 spans 16 residues. CDR1 is SEHNR, CDR2 FQNEAQ, per germline (reference sequence). V gave up 1 base and J gave up 2 bases; unmatched junction bases: 6.

This chain joins TRBV5-1 and TRBJ1-1, with 12 bases matching TRBD1. The J segment lost 4 bases and the V segment lost 4 bases, leaving 8 bases of the junction unmatched. The CDR3 sequence is 16 residues long. Per germline, CDR1 SGHRS and CDR2 YFSETQ. CDR3: CASSLGTGGGSTEAFF. In DNA form, the CDR3 reads TGCGCCAGCAGCCTGGGGACAGGGGGCGGGAGCACTGAAGCTTTCTTT.

J is TRBJ2-1 and V is TRBV20-1, with 8 bases aligning to TRBD2. After removal of 6 bases from V and 8 bases from J, the junction contained 12 bases not matched to a gene. The CDR3 runs 14 residues. Germline CDR1 reads DFQATT; CDR2 reads SNEGSKA (reference sequence). The CDR3 DNA reads as TGCAGTGCGAACGGGGGGGGCCTGGAGCATGAGCAGTTCTTC. It is translated as CSANGGGLEHEQFF.

In this sample, this clonotype turned up a few times. The rearrangement uses TRBV4-2 and TRBJ1-6; D is unresolved. From germline, CDR1 is LGHNA and CDR2 YNFKEQ. This CDR3 is 16 amino acids long. Between the trimmed V and J ends, which lost 4 bases and 13 bases, there was a span of 23 bases. DNA for the CDR3: TGTGCCAGCAGCCCCGGAGGAGGGAGAGTAGTGTCTCCCCTCCACTTT. It yields the protein CASSPGGGRVVSPLHF.

This chain connects TRBV20-1 to TRBJ2-3, with D perhaps being TRBD1 or TRBD2 (6 bases each). Germline CDR1 is DFQATT and CDR2 is SNEGSKA (reference sequence). The V end was cut by 3 bases, the J end by 2 bases, with 12 bases between. The CDR3 runs 14 residues. The CDR3 is CSASVGGVTDTQYF. For the CDR3, the DNA is TGCAGTGCTAGCGTCGGGGGCGTCACAGATACGCAGTATTTT.